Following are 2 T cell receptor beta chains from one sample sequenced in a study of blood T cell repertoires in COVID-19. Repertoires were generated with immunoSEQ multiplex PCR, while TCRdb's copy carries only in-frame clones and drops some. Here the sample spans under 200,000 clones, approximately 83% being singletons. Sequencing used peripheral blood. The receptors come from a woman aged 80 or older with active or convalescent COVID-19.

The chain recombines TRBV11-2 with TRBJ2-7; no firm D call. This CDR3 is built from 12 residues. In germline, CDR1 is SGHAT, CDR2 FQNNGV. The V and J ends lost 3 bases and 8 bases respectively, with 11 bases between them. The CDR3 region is CASSLSGPKQYF. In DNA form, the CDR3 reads TGTGCCAGCAGCTTGTCTGGCCCCAAGCAGTACTTC.

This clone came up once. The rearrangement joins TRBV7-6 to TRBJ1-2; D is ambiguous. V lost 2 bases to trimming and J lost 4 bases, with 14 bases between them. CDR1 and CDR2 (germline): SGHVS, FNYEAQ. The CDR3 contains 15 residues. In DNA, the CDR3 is TGTGCCAGCAGCTTACTCCAGGCCGCCTCCTATGGCTACACCTTC. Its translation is CASSLLQAASYGYTF.